Listed below are T cell receptor beta chains from one sample, sequenced in a study of cytomegalovirus exposure and HLA in healthy donors. Method: immunoSEQ multiplex PCR; TCRdb's copy keeps in-frame clones and lacks some. The sample shows 90,000 to 120,000 clones, roughly 82% of them seen only once. Sequenced input: PBMCs. Source of these receptors: a man aged 25-45 years in good health and CMV-seropositive. CDR3s include the opening cysteine and the closing phenylalanine or tryptophan. The D gene is left open where the match is weak. For some rows the clone size is stated as once, few or many, or as a class when expanded; others skip it.

d_call: TRBD2
j_call: TRBJ2-7
v_call: TRBV11-3
clone_size: .
cdr3_nt: TGTGCCAGCAGCTCCTGGGGACTAGCGGGGCCTACCTACGAGCAGTACTTC
cdr3_aa: CASSSWGLAGPTYEQYF

d_call: TRBD1
j_call: TRBJ2-7
v_call: TRBV11-2
clone_size: once
cdr3_nt: TGTGCCAGCAGACCTTCCCGGGACAGGGGTAGCCACGAGCAGTACTTC
cdr3_aa: CASRPSRDRGSHEQYF

d_call: .
j_call: TRBJ1-5
v_call: TRBV19
clone_size: few
cdr3_nt: TGTGCCAGTAGTATGCCCAGGGCAAGGATCCAGCCCCAGCATTTT
cdr3_aa: CASSMPRARIQPQHF

d_call: .
j_call: TRBJ1-4
v_call: TRBV7-9
clone_size: few
cdr3_nt: TGTGCCAGCAGCTTAGTCCCAGGGAATGAAAAACTGTTTTTT
cdr3_aa: CASSLVPGNEKLFF

d_call: .
j_call: TRBJ1-2
v_call: TRBV11-3
clone_size: medium-sized
cdr3_nt: TGTGCCAGCAGCACCGCGACAGGAGGCTATGGCTACACCTTC
cdr3_aa: CASSTATGGYGYTF

d_call: .
j_call: TRBJ2-4
v_call: TRBV19
clone_size: .
cdr3_nt: TGTGCCAGTAGTCAAGGACTAGCCAAAAACATTCAGTACTTC
cdr3_aa: CASSQGLAKNIQYF

d_call: TRBD2
j_call: TRBJ2-2
v_call: TRBV5-4
clone_size: .
cdr3_nt: TGTGCCAGCAGCTTGGTAGCGGGGATGAACACCGGGGAGCTGTTTTTT
cdr3_aa: CASSLVAGMNTGELFF

d_call: TRBD1
j_call: TRBJ1-2
v_call: TRBV28
clone_size: .
cdr3_nt: TGTGCCAGCAGTTACGGACAGGGAGGGTATGGCTACACCTTC
cdr3_aa: CASSYGQGGYGYTF

d_call: .
j_call: TRBJ2-5
v_call: TRBV12-5
clone_size: .
cdr3_nt: TGTGCTAGTGGTTTTCAGGAGACCCAGTACTTC
cdr3_aa: CASGFQETQYF

d_call: TRBD1
j_call: TRBJ1-6
v_call: TRBV2
clone_size: .
cdr3_nt: TGTGCCAGCCGATGGGCAGGGGGAAATTCACCCCTCCACTTT
cdr3_aa: CASRWAGGNSPLHF

d_call: .
j_call: TRBJ1-1
v_call: TRBV5-1
clone_size: .
cdr3_nt: TGCGCCAGCAGCGAACAGGGAAGCGGTAACACTGAAGCTTTCTTT
cdr3_aa: CASSEQGSGNTEAFF

d_call: .
j_call: TRBJ2-5
v_call: TRBV5-1
clone_size: .
cdr3_nt: TGCGCCAGCAGCTACTCCCAAGAGACCCAGTACTTC
cdr3_aa: CASSYSQETQYF

d_call: .
j_call: TRBJ2-6
v_call: TRBV30
clone_size: .
cdr3_nt: TGTGCCTGGGGAGAGGGCTCTGGGGCCAACGTCCTGACTTTC
cdr3_aa: CAWGEGSGANVLTF

d_call: .
j_call: TRBJ2-3
v_call: TRBV29-1
clone_size: .
cdr3_nt: TGCAGCGTTTTGGGGGGGCTCCACACAGATACGCAGTATTTT
cdr3_aa: CSVLGGLHTDTQYF

d_call: .
j_call: TRBJ2-1
v_call: TRBV5-1
clone_size: .
cdr3_nt: TGCGCCAGCAGCTTGGTTAACCCGGATGAGCAGTTCTTC
cdr3_aa: CASSLVNPDEQFF

d_call: .
j_call: TRBJ2-5
v_call: TRBV7-7
clone_size: .
cdr3_nt: TGTGCTAGCAGCCCACAGGACGTCGGAGAGACCCAGTACTTC
cdr3_aa: CASSPQDVGETQYF

d_call: TRBD1
j_call: TRBJ1-1
v_call: TRBV6-1
clone_size: once
cdr3_nt: TGTGCCAGCAGGGAAGGACAGGGGGCGCGGACTGAAGCTTTCTTT
cdr3_aa: CASREGQGARTEAFF

d_call: TRBD2
j_call: TRBJ2-5
v_call: TRBV6-5
clone_size: few
cdr3_nt: TGTGCCAGCAGTTACTCGGCTAGCGGGAACCAAGAGACCCAGTACTTC
cdr3_aa: CASSYSASGNQETQYF

d_call: .
j_call: TRBJ1-1
v_call: TRBV10-2
clone_size: .
cdr3_nt: TGCGCCAGCAGTGACAGGGGGAACACTGAAGCTTTCTTT
cdr3_aa: CASSDRGNTEAFF

d_call: TRBD1
j_call: TRBJ1-5
v_call: TRBV2
clone_size: .
cdr3_nt: TGTGCCAGCAGACAACAGGGGATGAGCAATCAGCCCCAGCATTTT
cdr3_aa: CASRQQGMSNQPQHF

d_call: .
j_call: TRBJ2-2
v_call: TRBV7-9
clone_size: .
cdr3_nt: TGTTCCAGCAGCTTAGCTTCGGTTATCACCGGGGAGCTGTTTTTT
cdr3_aa: CSSSLASVITGELFF

d_call: TRBD1
j_call: TRBJ2-1
v_call: TRBV11-3
clone_size: .
cdr3_nt: TGTGCCAGCAGCCGAAGCCGGGACAGGGTTTCCGAGGAGCAGTTCTTC
cdr3_aa: CASSRSRDRVSEEQFF

d_call: TRBD1
j_call: TRBJ2-7
v_call: TRBV6-5
clone_size: .
cdr3_nt: TGTGCCAGCAGTTCTCGCCTACAGGGGCCCTCCTACGAGCAGTACTTC
cdr3_aa: CASSSRLQGPSYEQYF

d_call: .
j_call: TRBJ1-2
v_call: TRBV27
clone_size: .
cdr3_nt: TGTGCCAGCAGTTTATTTACAGGGAATACCAACTATGGCTACACCTTC
cdr3_aa: CASSLFTGNTNYGYTF

d_call: .
j_call: TRBJ1-3
v_call: TRBV12-2
clone_size: .
cdr3_nt: TGTGCAAGTCGCTTAACCTGCCACAGCTCTGGAAACACCATATATTTT
cdr3_aa: CASRLTCHSSGNTIYF

d_call: .
j_call: TRBJ1-3
v_call: TRBV5-1
clone_size: few
cdr3_nt: TGCGCCAGCAGCTTGGTGGCAGATGGAAACACCATATATTTT
cdr3_aa: CASSLVADGNTIYF

d_call: .
j_call: TRBJ1-2
v_call: TRBV7-9
clone_size: .
cdr3_nt: TGTTCCAGCAGCTTAGCGATGGGGCTTAACTATGGCTACACCTTC
cdr3_aa: CSSSLAMGLNYGYTF

d_call: .
j_call: TRBJ1-2
v_call: TRBV11-2
clone_size: .
cdr3_nt: TGTGCCAGCAGCTTAGCGGGCGGGACCGACTACACCTTC
cdr3_aa: CASSLAGGTDYTF

d_call: .
j_call: TRBJ1-4
v_call: TRBV28
clone_size: .
cdr3_nt: TGTGCCAGCAGTTTAGGACAGCCTAATGAAAAACTGTTTTTT
cdr3_aa: CASSLGQPNEKLFF

d_call: .
j_call: TRBJ1-2
v_call: TRBV7-2
clone_size: .
cdr3_nt: TGTGCCAGCAGCCCAGGTGGGGAGTATGGCTACACCTTC
cdr3_aa: CASSPGGEYGYTF

d_call: .
j_call: TRBJ2-3
v_call: TRBV19
clone_size: once
cdr3_nt: TGTGCCAGTAGTACACAACAGGGTTTCACAGATACGCAGTATTTT
cdr3_aa: CASSTQQGFTDTQYF

d_call: .
j_call: TRBJ1-2
v_call: TRBV10-3
clone_size: .
cdr3_nt: TGTGCCATCAGTGAGATCGGGGGGAGTGGTGGCTACACCTTC
cdr3_aa: CAISEIGGSGGYTF

d_call: .
j_call: TRBJ2-3
v_call: TRBV7-2
clone_size: .
cdr3_nt: TGTGCCAGCAGCTTAGTCCCAGGCCCAGATACGCAGTATTTT
cdr3_aa: CASSLVPGPDTQYF

d_call: TRBD1
j_call: TRBJ1-1
v_call: TRBV4-1
clone_size: .
cdr3_nt: TGCGCCAGCAGCCAACTGGACAGGGAAGCTTTCTTT
cdr3_aa: CASSQLDREAFF

d_call: .
j_call: TRBJ2-3
v_call: TRBV9
clone_size: .
cdr3_nt: TGTGCCAGCAGGAGAGGGCCGGGGATCGATACGCAGTATTTT
cdr3_aa: CASRRGPGIDTQYF

d_call: .
j_call: TRBJ1-3
v_call: TRBV30
clone_size: .
cdr3_nt: TGTGCCTGGGCCCGAGACATCTCTGGAAACACCATATATTTT
cdr3_aa: CAWARDISGNTIYF

d_call: TRBD1
j_call: TRBJ1-1
v_call: TRBV30
clone_size: few
cdr3_nt: TGTGCCTGGAGTGTACAGGGGACGACTGAAGCTTTCTTT
cdr3_aa: CAWSVQGTTEAFF

d_call: .
j_call: TRBJ1-1
v_call: TRBV6-5
clone_size: .
cdr3_nt: TGTGCCAGCAGTTACGTTCGGTCTCGGGAAGCTTTCTTT
cdr3_aa: CASSYVRSREAFF

d_call: .
j_call: TRBJ1-5
v_call: TRBV27
clone_size: .
cdr3_nt: TGTGCCAGCAGTTTCCCGGGGCAGGGGCCGAAGCAGCCCCAGCATTTT
cdr3_aa: CASSFPGQGPKQPQHF

d_call: .
j_call: TRBJ2-5
v_call: TRBV4-1
clone_size: .
cdr3_nt: TGCGCCAGCCAGGGGGGACTCCAAGAGACCCAGTACTTC
cdr3_aa: CASQGGLQETQYF

d_call: .
j_call: TRBJ1-5
v_call: TRBV30
clone_size: .
cdr3_nt: TGTGCCTGGAGTCACAGACGATGGCAGCCCCAGCATTTT
cdr3_aa: CAWSHRRWQPQHF

d_call: TRBD2
j_call: TRBJ2-7
v_call: TRBV6-1
clone_size: .
cdr3_nt: TGTGCCAGCAGTGAGTTAGCGGGGTCTCCCTACGAGCAGTACTTC
cdr3_aa: CASSELAGSPYEQYF

d_call: TRBD1
j_call: TRBJ1-2
v_call: TRBV5-6
clone_size: .
cdr3_nt: TGTGCCAGCGGACCAGGACAGGATACCTATGGCTACACCTTC
cdr3_aa: CASGPGQDTYGYTF

d_call: TRBD1
j_call: TRBJ1-6
v_call: TRBV6-1
clone_size: .
cdr3_nt: TGTGCCAGCAGGAAGACAGGGGCGGAAACACCCCTCCACTTT
cdr3_aa: CASRKTGAETPLHF

d_call: TRBD1
j_call: TRBJ2-6
v_call: TRBV5-4
clone_size: .
cdr3_nt: TGTGCCAGCAGTCGCGAACAGGGGTCTGGGGCCAACGGCCTGACTTTC
cdr3_aa: CASSREQGSGANGLTF